The table lists the clone carrying this TCR beta chain with a few counts. Its matching antigen is unknown. J was trimmed by 3 bases and V by 4 bases; bases with no gene match: 12. Germline loops: CDR1 MRHNA, CDR2 SNTAGT. This CDR3 has 16 residues. This sample was taken from a study of OX40 agonist ivuxolimab in advanced cancers. Study-level background: Patients were infused with ivuxolimab every 2 weeks at 0.01 to 10 mg/kg. One hepatocellular carcinoma and two cutaneous melanoma patients partially responded. Study results and limitations: Blood T cells, both CD4+ and CD8+, expanded clonally by week 6 at 0.1 to 3.0 mg/kg.

The repertoire was sequenced with immunoSEQ multiplex PCR; TCRdb's copy has only in-frame clones and lacks some. The table has approximately 17,000 clones, 60% to 80% seen once; the top ten hold around 16%. The chain joins TRBV6-4 to TRBJ2-7; the match to TRBD1 covers 7 bases. The receptor was isolated from an adult with an advanced solid tumor such as melanoma, head and neck, liver or kidney cancer. Specimen: CD4+ or CD8+ T cells sorted from blood, collected in a trial of the OX40 agonist ivuxolimab. CDR3 bases: TGTGCCAGCAGTGCCACCTCAGACAGGGATATCTACGAGCAGTACTTC. Translation gives CASSATSDRDIYEQYF.